The next 15 T cell receptor beta chains were all read from a single sample in a study of blood T cell repertoires in COVID-19. Profiling relied on immunoSEQ multiplex PCR, and the TCRdb table lists in-frame clones only, not all of them. The sample holds about 150,000 clones, around 87% seen once. Input material: peripheral blood. These receptors were collected from a woman in her forties with acute or convalescent COVID-19.

The chain combines TRBV29-1 with TRBJ2-6; TRBD2 is a possible D gene (5 bases). CDR1 SQVTM and CDR2 ANQGSEA come from the germline V gene. The CDR3 spans 15 residues. The V gene lost 4 bases and the J gene lost 0 bases, with 10 bases spanning the gap. CDR3 loop: CSVAEGYSGANVLTF. In nucleotides, the CDR3 is TGCAGCGTTGCCGAGGGTTACTCTGGGGCCAACGTCCTGACTTTC.

V usage is TRBV2 and J usage is TRBJ2-3; the match to TRBD2 covers 7 bases. V lost 9 bases, J lost 2 bases, and 8 bases stayed unmatched. The CDR3 extends over 14 amino acids. Germline CDR1 is SNHLY and CDR2 is FYNNEI. This CDR3 is CARDRDYNTDTQYF. The CDR3 DNA sequence: TGTGCCAGAGACCGGGACTACAACACAGATACGCAGTATTTT. The entire variable domain, with the rest obtained from reference TRBV2 and TRBJ2-3, is as follows: EPEVTQTPSHQVTQMGQEVILRCVPISNHLYFYWYRQILGQKVEFLVSFYNNEISEKSEIFDDQFSVERPDGSNFTLKIRSTKLEDSAMYFCARDRDYNTDTQYFGPGTRLTVL.

This chain's CDR3 is CASSLGQGNTGELFF. In nucleotides, the CDR3 is TGTGCCAGCAGCTTGGGACAGGGGAACACCGGGGAGCTGTTTTTT. The V call is TRBV5-6, the J call TRBJ2-2; 7 nucleotides match TRBD1. The ends lost 0 bases at V and 1 base at J; junction bases unmatched: 0. Germline V lookup: CDR1 SGHDT, CDR2 YYEEEE. The CDR3 has 15 residues.

The chain combines TRBV19 with TRBJ2-7; TRBD1 matches at 7 bases. The CDR3 runs 14 residues. The germline gives CDR1 LNHDA, CDR2 SQIVND (reference sequence). The ends lost 5 bases at V and 5 bases at J; junction bases unmatched: 9. CDR3 nucleotides: TGTGCCAGTAGTGTACAAACAGGGGTCAACGAGCAGTACTTC. It is translated as CASSVQTGVNEQYF.

The genes are TRBV11-2 and TRBJ2-2; D unclear. CDR1 is SGHAT and CDR2 is FQNNGV in the germline V gene. The CDR3 totals 14 residues. The V and J ends lost 5 bases and 7 bases respectively, with 14 bases between them. The CDR3 region has the DNA TGTGCCAGCAGCGAGCAAGAGGCTGTCGGGGAGCTGTTTTTT. Translating it yields CASSEQEAVGELFF.

This clone was detected only once. The CDR3 nucleotides are TGTGCCATATCGCGGACAGGGACGAACACCGGGGAGCTGTTTTTT. It yields the protein CAISRTGTNTGELFF. This sequence joins TRBV19 and TRBJ2-2, with 8 bases lining up with TRBD1. With 10 bases clipped from V and 0 bases from J, the junction kept 7 bases outside the gene matches. CDR1 is LNHDA and CDR2 is SQIVND in the germline V gene (reference sequence). This CDR3 is 15 amino acids long.

The sample holds a few counts of this clone. For the CDR3, the DNA is TGTGCCAGCAGCGCAGGGGGCCGGAACACTGAAGCTTTCTTT. Translation: CASSAGGRNTEAFF. The chain couples TRBV3-1 (or the pseudogene TRBV3-2) to TRBJ1-1; 8 nucleotides align to TRBD1. Per germline, CDR1 LGHDT and CDR2 YNNKEL (reference sequence). The junction had 3 bases not matched to a gene; V was cut back by 5 bases and J by 1 base. The CDR3 spans 14 residues.

The chain couples TRBV5-4 to TRBJ2-7; 9 bases fit TRBD2. The germline V gene encodes CDR1 SGHNT and CDR2 YYREEE (reference sequence). This CDR3 contains 15 residues. V lost 5 bases and J lost 2; bases outside the gene matches: 8. The CDR3 spells CASSHRLADTYEQYF. CDR3 bases: TGTGCCAGCAGTCATAGACTAGCGGATACCTACGAGCAGTACTTC. The full variable domain, rest sourced from reference TRBV5-4 and TRBJ2-7, is ETGVTQSPTHLIKTRGQQVTLRCSSQSGHNTVSWYQQALGQGPQFIFQYYREEENGRGNFPPRFSGLQFPNYSSELNVNALELDDSALYLCASSHRLADTYEQYFGPGTRLTVT.

The chain has TRBV7-2 and TRBJ2-1, with D possibly being TRBD2 (7 bases). V gave up 5 bases and J gave up 5 bases, with 13 bases separating them. CDR1 and CDR2 (germline): SGHTA, FQGNSA. The CDR3 spans 14 residues. CDR3 loop: CASSPVGGHNEQFF. The CDR3, as DNA: TGTGCCAGCAGCCCCGTGGGGGGGCACAATGAGCAGTTCTTC.

This clone was recorded once. This chain links TRBV28 with TRBJ2-7; 11 nucleotides match TRBD2. CDR1 is MDHEN and CDR2 is SYDVKM in the germline V gene. This CDR3 has 15 amino acids. J was trimmed by 2 bases and V by 5 bases; bases with no gene match: 5. The CDR3 sequence is CASSTPSGGTYEQYF. The CDR3 DNA reads as TGTGCCAGCAGTACTCCTAGCGGGGGGACCTACGAGCAGTACTTC.

The rearrangement links TRBV12-3 or TRBV12-4 to TRBJ2-1; the D is unclear. V was cut by 2 bases and J by 5 bases, with 4 bases left in between. This CDR3 has 12 amino acids. Written as DNA, the CDR3 is TGTGCCAGCAGTTTATCTCACAATGAGCAGTTCTTC. Amino acids: CASSLSHNEQFF.

This chain uses TRBV15 with TRBJ1-1; the D gene is possibly TRBD1 (6 bases). Trimming removed 1 base from V and 1 base from J, with 22 bases in between. CDR1 is LNHNV and CDR2 is YYDKDF in the germline V gene (reference sequence). CDR3 length: 19 residues. Written as DNA, the CDR3 is TGTGCCACCAGCAGAGGGACAGATTTCCCGATGATTTCGAACACTGAAGCTTTCTTT. This gives the protein CATSRGTDFPMISNTEAFF.

This clone was seen only once. This sequence joins TRBV3-1 (or the pseudogene TRBV3-2) and TRBJ2-3; TRBD2 might be the D (6 bases). The CDR3 extends over 13 amino acids. Germline values: CDR1 LGHDT, CDR2 YNNKEL (reference sequence). The ends were cut back, 3 bases at V and 7 bases at J, with 11 bases in the middle. CDR3 DNA: TGTGCCAGCAGCCACCGGGACTCAAATACGCAGTATTTT. It translates to CASSHRDSNTQYF.

The J gene is TRBJ1-1, the V gene TRBV5-6; D gene ambiguous. Deletions cut 2 bases from V and 0 bases from J, with 17 bases between. Per the germline V gene, CDR1 is SGHDT and CDR2 is YYEEEE. There are 17 residues in the CDR3. The DNA for the CDR3 is TGTGCCAGCAGCTTCGGTAGTACTAGCTCCATGAACACTGAAGCTTTCTTT. This encodes CASSFGSTSSMNTEAFF.

The CDR3 nucleotides read TGTGCCAGCAGCCAGAGGGACAGCTTGAATGAAAAACTGTTTTTT. Its protein product is CASSQRDSLNEKLFF. The V gene is TRBV16, the J gene TRBJ1-4, with 7 bases aligning to TRBD1. This CDR3 region has 15 residues. V shed 3 bases, J shed 5 bases, and the junction held 6 bases outside the gene matches. Germline CDR1 reads KGHSY; CDR2 reads FQNENV.